Below are 14 T cell receptor beta chains sequenced from a single sample in a study of cytomegalovirus exposure and HLA in healthy donors. Profiling relied on immunoSEQ multiplex PCR, and the TCRdb table lists in-frame clones only, not all of them. The top ten clones hold about a tenth of a sample with tens of thousands of clones, approximately 96% of them seen once. What was sequenced was PBMCs. The receptors here all came from a man younger than 45 in good health and CMV-seropositive.

This chain joins TRBV4-1 and TRBJ2-7; 13 bases are a match to TRBD2. In germline, CDR1 is MGHRA, CDR2 YSYEKL. Trimming at V came to 3 bases and at J to 3 bases, leaving 2 bases not matched to a gene. This CDR3 has 15 amino acids. The CDR3 sequence is CASSQGLAGFYEQYF. DNA for the CDR3: TGCGCCAGCAGCCAGGGACTAGCGGGGTTCTACGAGCAGTACTTC.

In DNA form, the CDR3 reads TGTGCCAGCTCACCCGGACAGCTCAATGAGCAGTTCTTC. Amino acid sequence: CASSPGQLNEQFF. This sequence joins TRBV18 and TRBJ2-1; TRBD1 might be the D (6 bases). Per the germline V gene, CDR1 is KGHSH and CDR2 is LQKENI. Trimming took 3 bases from V and 6 from J, leaving 9 bases between them. CDR3 length: 13 residues.

The rearrangement joins TRBV30 to TRBJ1-5; D gene unclear. From germline, CDR1 is GTSNPN and CDR2 SVGIG (reference sequence). The CDR3 sequence is 13 residues long. V dropped 1 base and J dropped 3 bases, with 7 bases sitting between them. The CDR3 DNA is TGTGCCTGGAGTGACAGTTCCAATCAGCCCCAGCATTTT. It encodes CAWSDSSNQPQHF. Supplemented by reference TRBV30 and TRBJ1-5, the full variable domain reads SQTIHQWPATLVQPVGSPLSLECTVEGTSNPNLYWYRQAAGRGLQLLFYSVGIGQISSEVPQNLSASRPQDRQFILSSKKLLLSDSGFYLCAWSDSSNQPQHFGDGTRLSIL.

J is TRBJ2-1 and V is TRBV9, with 8 bases that match TRBD2. The CDR3 totals 14 residues. Germline CDR1 reads SGDLS; CDR2 reads YYNGEE. Trimming cost V 2 bases and J 5 bases; bases outside gene matches: 3. CDR3 nucleotide sequence: TGTGCCAGCAGCGTCAGCGGGGGCAACAATGAGCAGTTCTTC. It yields the protein CASSVSGGNNEQFF. The full variable domain, with the rest looked up from reference TRBV9 and TRBJ2-1, is DSGVTQTPKHLITATGQRVTLRCSPRSGDLSVYWYQQSLDQGLQFLIQYYNGEERAKGNILERFSAQQFPDLHSELNLSSLELGDSALYFCASSVSGGNNEQFFGPGTRLTVL.

This clone was observed once. This sequence joins TRBV2 and TRBJ2-1; 7 nucleotides agree with TRBD2. CDR1 and CDR2 (germline): SNHLY, FYNNEI. The CDR3 runs 12 residues. The junction had 4 bases not matched to a gene; V was cut back by 6 bases and J by 8 bases. The CDR3 DNA reads TGTGCCAGCAGGGGCGGGAGAGATGAGCAGTTCTTC. This sequence encodes CASRGGRDEQFF.

This clone was seen once. Distinct nucleotide sequences in the sample also encode this CDR3. The CDR3 here is CASSPARSGTQYF. The CDR3 DNA sequence: TGTGCCAGCAGCCCGGCCAGGTCCGGCACGCAGTATTTT. The gene calls are TRBV13 and TRBJ2-3; D gene ambiguous. The CDR3 has 13 amino acids. CDR1 is PRHDT, CDR2 FYEKMQ, per germline (reference sequence). The V and J ends lost 5 bases and 9 bases respectively, with 15 bases between them.

The V call is TRBV2, the J call TRBJ1-3, with D uncertain. This CDR3 spans 14 amino acids. Trimming removed 6 bases from V and 0 bases from J, with 9 bases in between. Germline V gene data show CDR1 as SNHLY and CDR2 as FYNNEI. The chain's CDR3 is CASRAGSSGNTIYF. The CDR3 nucleotides are TGTGCCAGCAGGGCGGGGAGCTCTGGAAACACCATATATTTT.

DNA of the CDR3: TGTGCCAGCAGGAGAGATCAGGGGTTATATGGCTACACCTTC. This sequence encodes CASRRDQGLYGYTF. The chain links TRBV2 to TRBJ1-2; D is possibly TRBD1 (6 bases). CDR3 size: 14 residues. V lost 6 bases and J 5 bases, leaving 16 bases between the germline ends. The germline CDR1 and CDR2 sequences are SNHLY and FYNNEI.

The chain links TRBV14 to TRBJ1-1, with D tentatively TRBD1 (6 bases). This CDR3 is built from 14 residues. The germline V gene encodes CDR1 SGHDN and CDR2 FVKESK. V was pared by 4 bases and J by 1 base, with 10 bases between. CDR3 loop: CASSRPGQNTEAFF. The CDR3 nucleotides are TGTGCCAGCAGCCGGCCGGGACAGAACACTGAAGCTTTCTTT.

The rearrangement links TRBV6-1 to TRBJ2-1, with D unclear. CDR3 size: 13 residues. V lost 2 bases, J lost 12 bases, and 14 bases lay in between. Germline CDR1 and CDR2: MNHNS and SASEGT. The CDR3 DNA reads TGTGCCAGCAGTGAAAGGCTGAGGAGCAGGCAGTTCTTC. Protein sequence: CASSERLRSRQFF.

The V gene is TRBV4-1, the J gene TRBJ1-1; TRBD1 matches 8 bases. The CDR3 is 12 amino acids. The ends lost 4 bases at V and 8 bases at J; junction bases unmatched: 3. Germline CDR1 reads MGHRA; CDR2 reads YSYEKL. CDR3 region: CASSRRDREAFF. In DNA, the CDR3 is TGCGCCAGCAGCCGCCGGGACAGGGAAGCTTTCTTT.

The chain is built from TRBV9 and TRBJ2-1; TRBD1 aligns across 7 bases. The CDR3 runs to 16 residues. CDR1 is SGDLS, CDR2 YYNGEE, per germline. With V trimmed by 0 bases and J by 7 bases, 10 bases remained unmatched. This chain's CDR3 is CASSVAGTVLGNEQFF. The CDR3 region has the DNA TGTGCCAGCAGCGTAGCGGGGACAGTGTTGGGGAATGAGCAGTTCTTC.

This sequence joins TRBV27 and TRBJ2-7; 7 nucleotides align to TRBD1. The CDR3 sequence is 16 residues long. The V gene end was trimmed by 3 bases and the J gene end by 6 bases; junction bases not matched to a gene: 14. Germline CDR1 MNHEY, CDR2 SMNVEV (reference sequence). CDR3 DNA sequence: TGTGCCAGCAGTTTTGGTGGGACAGTAAGTTTCGGCGAGCAGTACTTC. It is translated as CASSFGGTVSFGEQYF.

This chain uses TRBV6-1 with TRBJ2-7; 7 positions match TRBD1. With V trimmed by 5 bases and J by 4 bases, 11 bases remained unmatched. The CDR3 runs to 15 residues. CDR1 is MNHNS, CDR2 SASEGT, per germline. The DNA of the CDR3 is TGTGCCAGCAGTAACCTCCGGACAGGATCATACGAGCAGTACTTC. This translates into CASSNLRTGSYEQYF.